The rows below give T cell receptor beta chains drawn from one sample of a study of radiation and T cells in renal cell carcinoma. Clones were sequenced by immunoSEQ multiplex PCR, and TCRdb holds only the in-frame ones, with some missing. The sample records tens of thousands of clones, approximately 80% being singletons. The sequencing used blood, collected from a patient whose treatment included radiotherapy and nephrectomy. All receptors derive from a man in his sixties with renal cell carcinoma. Each CDR3 is given with its conserved first and last residue. D genes are given only for firm matches. Expanded clones are given a class, and other clones once, few, many or no size at all.

v_gene	d_gene	abundance	j_gene	CDR3nt	CDR3aa
TRBV14	-	once	TRBJ2-1	TGTGCCAGCAGCCAAGTAGGCGGGGCCCCGTACAATGAGCAGTTCTTC	CASSQVGGAPYNEQFF
TRBV4-3	-	hyperexpanded	TRBJ1-2	TGCGCCAGCAGCCAAGAGGAGGGACGAGTTAATGGCTACACCTTC	CASSQEEGRVNGYTF
TRBV6-1	TRBD1	-	TRBJ1-2	TGTGCCAGCGGGACAGGGGAACGGTATGGCTACACCTTC	CASGTGERYGYTF
TRBV2	TRBD1	-	TRBJ2-5	TGTGCCAGCAGTGGAACAGGGGGCCGAAAAGAGACCCAGTACTTC	CASSGTGGRKETQYF
TRBV11-1	-	-	TRBJ2-7	TGTGCCAGCAGCTTCGATGTAAGCGAGCAGTACTTC	CASSFDVSEQYF
TRBV7-9	-	few	TRBJ1-1	TGTGCCAGCAGCTTTAGACCCTTTACTGAAGCTTTCTTT	CASSFRPFTEAFF
TRBV27	-	-	TRBJ2-7	TGTGCCAGCAGTTTATCCGTGCTACCCTACGAGCAGTACTTC	CASSLSVLPYEQYF
TRBV27	-	-	TRBJ2-1	TGTGCCAGCGTAGGACTAATGGGGTCCTACAATGAGCAGTTCTTC	CASVGLMGSYNEQFF
TRBV2	-	few	TRBJ1-1	TGTGCCAGCAGACCGGACGGTAACACTGAAGCTTTCTTT	CASRPDGNTEAFF
TRBV6-5	TRBD1	-	TRBJ1-4	TGTGCCAGCAGGAGACAGGGTGGTAATGAAAAACTGTTTTTT	CASRRQGGNEKLFF
TRBV7-2	-	once	TRBJ1-1	TGTGCCAGCAGCTTACAGGGGCAGAACACTGAAGCTTTCTTT	CASSLQGQNTEAFF
TRBV30	-	-	TRBJ1-3	TGTGCCTGGACCCTAACCATGGCGGGGGCCATATATTTT	CAWTLTMAGAIYF
TRBV9	-	-	TRBJ2-3	TGTGCCAGCAGCGCGAGTGGAAGCACAGATACGCAGTATTTT	CASSASGSTDTQYF
TRBV30	TRBD1	-	TRBJ1-6	TGTGCCTGGAGTGGATACAGGGGCAGGACCTATAATTCACCCCTCCACTTT	CAWSGYRGRTYNSPLHF
TRBV9	TRBD2	-	TRBJ2-1	TGTGCCAGCAGCCCCCGATCGGGACTACCCTACAATGAGCAGTTCTTC	CASSPRSGLPYNEQFF
TRBV27	-	-	TRBJ1-5	TGTGCCAGCAGTTTAACGGGGGGCAATCAGCCCCAGCATTTT	CASSLTGGNQPQHF
TRBV5-1	-	-	TRBJ2-1	TGCGCCAGCAGCCCGCAGGGAATCAATGAGCAGTTCTTC	CASSPQGINEQFF
TRBV19	-	-	TRBJ1-3	TGTGCCAGTAATTCCGGGTCCCTTGGGTCAGGAAACACCATATATTTT	CASNSGSLGSGNTIYF
TRBV18	-	few	TRBJ2-3	TGTGCCAGCTCATATCGGCTGGGGACCTCGGGCGCAGATACGCAGTATTTT	CASSYRLGTSGADTQYF
TRBV19	-	-	TRBJ2-3	TGTGCCAGTAGTATAGGCAGGACAGGCACAGATACGCAGTATTTT	CASSIGRTGTDTQYF
TRBV4-2	-	few	TRBJ2-1	TGTGCCAGCAGGTCTACCGGCAGCTCCTACAATGAGCAGTTCTTC	CASRSTGSSYNEQFF
TRBV18	TRBD1	-	TRBJ2-2	TGTGCCAGCTCACCACCGCAGGACAGGGACACCGGGGAGCTGTTTTTT	CASSPPQDRDTGELFF
TRBV30	-	once	TRBJ2-6	TGTGCCTGGAGTACCTTGGGTGCAGGGAGGCTTTCTGGGGCCAACGTCCTGACTTTC	CAWSTLGAGRLSGANVLTF
TRBV5-5	-	-	TRBJ1-3	TGTGCCAGCAGCTTTGAGACTGGCGGAAACACCATATATTTT	CASSFETGGNTIYF
TRBV19	-	-	TRBJ1-1	TGTGCCAGTAACCACCCCACGGTAAACACTGAAGCTTTCTTT	CASNHPTVNTEAFF
TRBV19	-	-	TRBJ2-7	TGTGACCCAACAGGAGGCTCCTACGAGCAGTACTTC	CDPTGGSYEQYF
TRBV28	-	-	TRBJ1-1	TGTGCCAGCGGGTTGGTCCGTCCGGGGTACACTGAAGCTTTCTTT	CASGLVRPGYTEAFF
TRBV5-6	TRBD2	-	TRBJ2-7	TGTGCCAGCAGCTTGTTGACTAGCGGCTCCTACGAGCAGTACTTC	CASSLLTSGSYEQYF
TRBV10-3	-	-	TRBJ2-5	TGTGCCATCAGAGGTGGCCAGGGGGACTACCAAGAGACCCAGTACTTC	CAIRGGQGDYQETQYF
TRBV7-2	-	-	TRBJ2-1	TGTGCCAGCAGCTTAGAGGCGGAGAATGAGCAGTTCTTC	CASSLEAENEQFF
TRBV6-6	-	-	TRBJ1-1	TGTGCCAGCAGTTACTCATTATCAAGTTTCTTT	CASSYSLSSFF
TRBV4-1	-	few	TRBJ2-1	TGCGCCAGCAGCCAGGTGGACTTGGGTTTCTCCTACAATGAGCAGTTCTTC	CASSQVDLGFSYNEQFF
TRBV4-1	-	-	TRBJ1-5	TGCGCCAGCAGCCATTTTGATCGAGGAATCAATCAGCCCCAGCATTTT	CASSHFDRGINQPQHF
TRBV30	-	-	TRBJ1-1	TGTGCCTGGAGCATATTTATGAACACTGAAGCTTTCTTT	CAWSIFMNTEAFF
TRBV30	-	-	TRBJ2-5	TGTGCCTGGAGTCCCCTTTCTCGGGGGGAGACCCAGTACTTC	CAWSPLSRGETQYF
TRBV10-3	TRBD1	-	TRBJ2-2	TGTGCCATCAGTGAGAAGTCAGGGGGCAGTACCGGGGAGCTGTTTTTT	CAISEKSGGSTGELFF
TRBV7-2	TRBD2	-	TRBJ2-5	TGTGCCAGCAGCGCCCAGCGGGAGGAGCAGTACTTC	CASSAQREEQYF
TRBV5-6	TRBD1	-	TRBJ1-6	TGTGCCAGCAGTCGGGATAGAACAGGGGTTCCCCATTCACCCCTCCACTTT	CASSRDRTGVPHSPLHF
TRBV2	-	-	TRBJ2-7	TGTGCCAGCAGCTTCCTACTTCCAGCTGCCTACGAGCAGTACTTC	CASSFLLPAAYEQYF
TRBV6-6	-	once	TRBJ1-2	TGTGCCGCCCACCGAGGGGCCAACTATGGCTACACCTTC	CAAHRGANYGYTF
TRBV13	-	-	TRBJ2-2	TGTGCCAGCAGCCCGTACACCGGGGAGCTGTTTTTT	CASSPYTGELFF
TRBV19	TRBD1	once	TRBJ1-2	TGTGCCAGTAGTCCAACGGGGACAGTCTATGGCTACACCTTC	CASSPTGTVYGYTF
TRBV7-9	TRBD2	-	TRBJ2-5	TGTGCCAGCAGCCAGACGGGACTAGCGGGAGAGACCCAGTACTTC	CASSQTGLAGETQYF
TRBV27	-	-	TRBJ2-6	TGTGCCAGCCGAAAGGGGGACCGGGACCAGGCCCTCCTTTTTGGGGCCAACGTCCTGACTTTC	CASRKGDRDQALLFGANVLTF
TRBV4-3	-	-	TRBJ1-2	TGCGCCAGCAGCCAAGATGAGGCACGCTATGGCTACACCTTC	CASSQDEARYGYTF
TRBV6-4	TRBD2	-	TRBJ2-7	TGTGCCAGCAGTGACTCGAGGACTAGCGGAGATGGGGCAGAACCCTACGAGCAGTACTTC	CASSDSRTSGDGAEPYEQYF
TRBV19	-	-	TRBJ1-2	TGTGCCAGTAGAGACCTAGGAGGGGGGAACTATGGCTACACCTTC	CASRDLGGGNYGYTF
TRBV2	-	-	TRBJ1-3	TGTGCCAGCAGTGAAGCCGGGACCAGAATCGGCTGGAACACCATATATTTT	CASSEAGTRIGWNTIYF
TRBV18	TRBD2	-	TRBJ2-5	TGTGCCAGCTCACTAGGACTAGCGGGAGGGAGGAACCAAGAGACCCAGTACTTC	CASSLGLAGGRNQETQYF